The 19 T cell receptor beta chains in this list originate from one sample, sequenced in a study of blood T cells in healthy people across ages. Using a J-beta primer mix together with a sample-barcoded 5' primer, a second PCR was run for 7 to 11 cycles. A single record per CDR3 protein comes from TCRdb applying MiXCR to the 5' RACE reads. The table has around 790,000 distinct CDR3 sequences, 40% to 50% seen once. Sequencing used blood. Source of these receptors: a man aged 55 to 70 in good health.

The CDR3 spells CASSLVALGLGSYNEQFF. DNA for the CDR3: TGTGCCAGCAGCTTAGTGGCCCTAGGGTTAGGCTCCTACAATGAGCAGTTCTTC. The chain couples TRBV7-9 to TRBJ2-1; no definite D call. The CDR3 totals 18 residues. Germline CDR1 reads SEHNR; CDR2 reads FQNEAQ (reference sequence). The V end lost 1 base, the J end lost 0 bases, and 16 bases lay between the germline ends. Complete variable domain (other parts from reference TRBV7-9 and TRBJ2-1): DTGVSQNPRHKITKRGQNVTFRCDPISEHNRLYWYRQTLGQGPEFLTYFQNEAQLEKSRLLSDRFSAERPKGSFSTLEIQRTEQGDSAMYLCASSLVALGLGSYNEQFFGPGTRLTVL.

This rearrangement joins TRBV5-5 to TRBJ2-1, with no clear D. The CDR3 extends over 14 amino acids. CDR1 and CDR2 from the germline V gene are SGHKS and YYEKEE (reference sequence). Trimming took off 1 base at V and 6 bases at J, with 11 bases between the two ends. The CDR3 loop reads CASSLTVQVNEQFF. DNA of the CDR3: TGTGCCAGCAGCTTGACCGTGCAGGTCAATGAGCAGTTCTTC.

This clonotype appeared once. This chain connects TRBV24-1 to TRBJ2-3; D uncertain. The germline gives CDR1 KGHDR, CDR2 SFDVKD. V was clipped by 5 bases and J by 1 base, with 9 bases between them. CDR3 length equals 14 residues. The CDR3 here is CATSVGFGTDTQYF. The CDR3, as DNA: TGTGCCACCAGTGTGGGATTCGGCACAGATACGCAGTATTTT.

This clonotype came up a few times. This chain links TRBV7-8 with TRBJ2-5; 9 bases map to TRBD1. Germline CDR1 reads SGHVS; CDR2 reads FQNEAQ. This CDR3 is 17 amino acids long. V lost 1 base and J lost 4; bases outside the gene matches: 10. The CDR3 loop reads CASSLVLGTGWRETQYF. Written as DNA, the CDR3 is TGTGCCAGCAGCTTAGTATTAGGGACAGGGTGGCGAGAGACCCAGTACTTC.

The chain has TRBV10-3 and TRBJ1-2; D is uncertain. From germline, CDR1 is ENHRY and CDR2 SYGVKD. CDR3 length: 16 residues. Trimming cost V 0 bases and J 4 bases, with 15 bases left between them. The DNA for the CDR3 is TGTGCCATCAGTGAGTCACCCAGCCTTAAGTCCTATGGCTACACCTTC. Translation: CAISESPSLKSYGYTF.

The V gene is TRBV3-1, the J gene TRBJ1-2; D ambiguous. There are 13 residues in the CDR3. Germline assignment: CDR1 LGHDT and CDR2 YNNKEL (reference sequence). The V end lost 5 bases, the J end lost 3 bases, and 10 bases lay between the germline ends. As DNA, the CDR3 is TGTGCCAGCAGCAAAACAGAGGACTATGGCTACACCTTC. The encoded protein is CASSKTEDYGYTF.

The chain is built from TRBV3-1 and TRBJ2-5; D might be TRBD2 (5 bases). Germline values: CDR1 LGHDT, CDR2 YNNKEL (reference sequence). The CDR3 runs 13 residues. V was shortened by 5 bases and J by 10 bases, with 17 bases between the two germline ends. The CDR3 sequence: CASSIRGGPDQYF. CDR3 DNA: TGTGCCAGCAGCATCCGGGGTGGACCCGACCAGTACTTC.

This clonotype was found many times. The DNA for the CDR3 is TGCAGTGCTAGAGAACAGGGGCGAGGCTATGGCTACACCTTC. It codes for CSAREQGRGYGYTF. This sequence joins TRBV20-1 and TRBJ1-2; 7 bases fit TRBD1. This CDR3 is 14 amino acids long. The germline CDR1 and CDR2 sequences are DFQATT and SNEGSKA (reference sequence). After removal of 0 bases from V and 4 bases from J, the junction contained 5 bases not matched to a gene.

This chain links TRBV4-1 with TRBJ1-2; unclear D gene. V lost 1 base and J 8 bases, leaving 14 bases between the germline ends. The CDR3 extends over 14 amino acids. In germline, CDR1 is MGHRA, CDR2 YSYEKL. The CDR3 nucleotides are TGCGCCAGCAGCCAAGGGTCGGCGGCGAGCGGCTACACCTTC. Protein product: CASSQGSAASGYTF.

The chain links TRBV3-1 to TRBJ2-1, with D unclear. Germline CDR1 is LGHDT and CDR2 is YNNKEL (reference sequence). CDR3 length: 13 amino acids. V was trimmed by 4 bases and J by 6 bases, leaving 10 bases between them. The CDR3 here is CASSRSLGNEQFF. Here the CDR3 DNA reads TGTGCCAGCAGCCGAAGCCTAGGCAATGAGCAGTTCTTC.

This chain links TRBV5-1 with TRBJ2-3; D remains ambiguous. In germline, CDR1 is SGHRS, CDR2 YFSETQ. The CDR3 runs 15 residues. Trimming removed 4 bases at V and 0 bases at J, with 12 bases between. CDR3 bases: TGCGCCAGCAGCCAAGACATCTCTAGCACAGATACGCAGTATTTT. Translated, it gives CASSQDISSTDTQYF.

J is TRBJ2-7 and V is TRBV20-1; D unresolved. The CDR3 spans 14 residues. Germline assignment: CDR1 DFQATT and CDR2 SNEGSKA (reference sequence). V shed 1 base and J shed 7 bases, with 17 bases lying between them. CDR3 sequence reads: CSARARMSYNEQYF. The CDR3 DNA is TGCAGTGCTAGAGCTAGAATGTCCTACAATGAGCAGTACTTC.

V usage is TRBV28 and J usage is TRBJ2-1; TRBD1 agrees at 7 bases. The V gene end was trimmed by 5 bases and the J gene end by 0 bases; junction bases not matched to a gene: 4. Germline V gene sequence: CDR1 MDHEN, CDR2 SYDVKM. CDR3 size: 15 residues. CDR3 nucleotides: TGTGCCAGCAGTCCCAGGACAGGCTCCTACAATGAGCAGTTCTTC. It translates to CASSPRTGSYNEQFF.

The rearrangement links TRBV4-3 to TRBJ2-2, with a weak D call TRBD1 (6 bases). Germline loops: CDR1 LGHNA, CDR2 YSLEER. V lost 5 bases and J lost 9, with 13 bases in between. This CDR3 spans 13 amino acids. The CDR3 loop reads CASSGRGERELFF. CDR3 in DNA: TGCGCCAGCAGCGGCAGGGGTGAGCGGGAGCTGTTTTTT.

This clonotype appeared many times. The chain is built from TRBV20-1 and TRBJ2-3; D is unresolved. The CDR3 contains 15 residues. With 0 bases removed from V and 2 bases from J, the gap between germline ends came to 12 bases. Germline V gives CDR1 DFQATT, CDR2 SNEGSKA (reference sequence). DNA for the CDR3: TGCAGTGCTAGAGATCCGTCGCGGTCCACAGATACGCAGTATTTT. Translating gives CSARDPSRSTDTQYF.

This clonotype was counted between two and nine times. The chain employs TRBV10-3 and TRBJ2-7; 7 bases are a match to TRBD1. This CDR3 is built from 14 residues. V lost 6 bases to trimming and J lost 4 bases; unmatched junction nucleotides: 9. Germline CDR1 and CDR2: ENHRY and SYGVKD. CDR3: CAISLRGKDYEQYF. CDR3 sequence (DNA): TGTGCCATCAGCCTCAGGGGGAAAGATTACGAGCAGTACTTC.

The V and J genes are TRBV9 and TRBJ2-1; D is perhaps TRBD1 (5 bases). CDR3 length: 14 residues. Trimming shortened V by 0 bases and J by 8 bases, and 12 bases separated the two germline ends. Germline V CDR1 and CDR2: SGDLS, YYNGEE. CDR3 nucleotide sequence: TGTGCCAGCAGCGTAGAGGGGCGCTGGGATGAGCAGTTCTTC. Protein: CASSVEGRWDEQFF.

This clonotype has more than one count but fewer than ten. This chain connects TRBV29-1 to TRBJ1-2; the match to TRBD1 covers 12 bases. The CDR3 spans 16 residues. The germline CDR1 and CDR2 sequences are SQVTM and ANQGSEA. Germline trimming cut 5 bases from V and 0 bases from J; bases unmatched to any gene: 7. The CDR3 reads CSVTAGTGGANYGYTF. In DNA, the CDR3 is TGCAGCGTTACCGCCGGGACAGGGGGCGCTAACTATGGCTACACCTTC.

This clonotype has more than one count but fewer than ten. J is TRBJ2-7 and V is TRBV6-2 or TRBV6-3; unclear D gene. The CDR3 covers 13 residues. The V end was cut by 6 bases, the J end by 0 bases, with 9 bases between. Germline V gene data show CDR1 as MNHEY and CDR2 as SVGEGT. CDR3 in DNA: TGTGCCAGCAGCTCGACATCCTCCTACGAGCAGTACTTC. It translates to CASSSTSSYEQYF.